This T cell receptor (beta chain) appears in the sequencing data of a study of cytomegalovirus exposure and HLA in healthy donors. PCR employed 60 Vbeta and 13 Jbeta primers. Clones were read by immunoSEQ multiplex PCR, and TCRdb kept only the in-frame ones, dropping some. Of around 130,000 clones in the sample, over 75% were seen once. The CDR3 is made up of 15 amino acids. Germline V gene data show CDR1 as SNHLY and CDR2 as FYNNEI. V lost 0 bases and J lost 2, with 8 bases in between. The chain employs TRBV2 and TRBJ1-3; a weak D match, TRBD1 (6 bases). Sequenced input: PBMCs. The clonotype comes from a man younger than 45 in good health and CMV-seronegative. CDR3 DNA sequence: TGTGCCAGCAGTGAAGCAGGGGGACCTGGAAACACCATATATTTT. Translating it yields CASSEAGGPGNTIYF.